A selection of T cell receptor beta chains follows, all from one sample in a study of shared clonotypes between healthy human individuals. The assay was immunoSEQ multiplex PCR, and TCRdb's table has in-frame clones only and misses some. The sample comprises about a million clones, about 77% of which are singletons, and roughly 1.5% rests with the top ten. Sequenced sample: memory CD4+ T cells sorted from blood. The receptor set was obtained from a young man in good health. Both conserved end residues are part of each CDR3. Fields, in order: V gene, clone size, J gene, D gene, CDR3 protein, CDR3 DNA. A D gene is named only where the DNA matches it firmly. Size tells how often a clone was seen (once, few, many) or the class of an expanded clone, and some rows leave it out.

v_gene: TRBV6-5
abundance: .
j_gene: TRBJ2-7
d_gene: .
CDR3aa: CASSYGGSGYEQYF
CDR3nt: TGTGCCAGCAGTTATGGGGGGTCGGGCTACGAGCAGTACTTC

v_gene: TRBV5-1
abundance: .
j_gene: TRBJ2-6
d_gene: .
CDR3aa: CASSLDRNSGANVLTF
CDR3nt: TGCGCCAGCAGCTTGGACAGGAACTCTGGGGCCAACGTCCTGACTTTC

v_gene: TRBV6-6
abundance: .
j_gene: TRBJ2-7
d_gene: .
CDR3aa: CASSKSSYEQYF
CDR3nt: TGTGCCAGCAGTAAGAGCTCCTACGAGCAGTACTTC

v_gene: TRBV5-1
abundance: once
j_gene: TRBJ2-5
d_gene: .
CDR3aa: CASVGGRQETQYF
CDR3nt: TGCGCCAGCGTTGGCGGCAGGCAAGAGACCCAGTACTTC

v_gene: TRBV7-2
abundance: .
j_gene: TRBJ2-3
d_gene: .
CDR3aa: CASSLGGGATGTDTQYF
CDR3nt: TGTGCCAGCAGCTTAGGGGGTGGAGCTACCGGCACAGATACGCAGTATTTT

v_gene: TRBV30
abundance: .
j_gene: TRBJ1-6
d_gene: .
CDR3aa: CAWSLPRGRVGSPLHF
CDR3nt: TGTGCCTGGAGTCTCCCGAGGGGCAGGGTCGGGTCACCCCTCCACTTT

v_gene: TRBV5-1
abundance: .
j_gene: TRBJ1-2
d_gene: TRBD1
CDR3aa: CASSYGQGSGYTF
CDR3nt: TGCGCCAGCAGCTACGGACAGGGATCTGGCTACACCTTC

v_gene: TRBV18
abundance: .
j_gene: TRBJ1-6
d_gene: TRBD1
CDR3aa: CASSPSDRGLNSPLHF
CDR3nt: TGTGCCAGCTCACCTTCGGACAGGGGGCTTAATTCACCCCTCCACTTT

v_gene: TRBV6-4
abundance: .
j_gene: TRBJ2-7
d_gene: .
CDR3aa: CAKPTYPLPSYEQYF
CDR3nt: TGTGCCAAACCTACCTACCCGTTGCCGTCCTACGAGCAGTACTTC

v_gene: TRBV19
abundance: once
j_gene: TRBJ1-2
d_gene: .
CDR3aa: CASSIDPGRLSGYTF
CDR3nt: TGTGCCAGTAGTATAGATCCGGGACGCCTCTCTGGCTACACCTTC

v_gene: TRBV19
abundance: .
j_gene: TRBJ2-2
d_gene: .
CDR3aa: CASSMGYTGELFF
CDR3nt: TGTGCCAGTAGTATGGGTTACACCGGGGAGCTGTTTTTT

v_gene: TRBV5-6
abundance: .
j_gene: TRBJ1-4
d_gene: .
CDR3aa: CASSWRNEKLFF
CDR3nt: TGTGCCAGCAGCTGGAGGAATGAAAAACTGTTTTTT

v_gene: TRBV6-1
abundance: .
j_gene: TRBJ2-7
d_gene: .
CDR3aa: CASSDQTYEQYF
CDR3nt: TGTGCCAGCAGTGACCAAACCTACGAGCAGTACTTC

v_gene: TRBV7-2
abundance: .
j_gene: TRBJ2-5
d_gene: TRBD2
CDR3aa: CASSPRLAGVGETQYF
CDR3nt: TGTGCCAGCAGCCCTAGACTAGCGGGAGTAGGAGAGACCCAGTACTTC

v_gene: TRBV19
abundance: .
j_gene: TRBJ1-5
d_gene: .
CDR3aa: CASKELDVSNQPQHF
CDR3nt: TGTGCCAGTAAGGAACTCGACGTCAGCAATCAGCCCCAGCATTTT

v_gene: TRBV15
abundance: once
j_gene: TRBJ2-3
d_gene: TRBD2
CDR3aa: CATSRSGGAQSREAQYF
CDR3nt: TGTGCCACCTCCAGGAGCGGGGGGGCCCAGAGTCGGGAGGCGCAGTATTTT

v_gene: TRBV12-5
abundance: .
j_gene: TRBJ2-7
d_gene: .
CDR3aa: CASAHVSDTEQYF
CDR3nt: TGTGCTAGTGCCCACGTGTCTGACACCGAGCAGTACTTC

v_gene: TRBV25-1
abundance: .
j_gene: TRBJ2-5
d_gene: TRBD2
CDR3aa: CASSHSGTSVETQYF
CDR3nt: TGTGCCAGCAGTCACTCCGGGACTAGCGTGGAGACCCAGTACTTC

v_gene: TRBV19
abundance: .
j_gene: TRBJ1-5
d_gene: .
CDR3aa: CASSRGVVALSQPQHF
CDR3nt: TGTGCCAGTAGTAGAGGGGTAGTAGCTCTCAGTCAGCCCCAGCATTTT

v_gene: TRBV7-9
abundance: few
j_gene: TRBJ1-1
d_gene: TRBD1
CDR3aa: CASSLMRDRGRDEAFF
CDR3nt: TGTGCCAGCAGCTTAATGCGGGACAGGGGGCGTGATGAAGCTTTCTTT

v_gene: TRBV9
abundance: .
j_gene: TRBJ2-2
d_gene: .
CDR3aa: CASSVKTDTGELFF
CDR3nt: TGTGCCAGCAGCGTTAAGACCGACACCGGGGAGCTGTTTTTT

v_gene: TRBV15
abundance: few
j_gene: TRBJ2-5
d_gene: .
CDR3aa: CATSRMGLQETQYF
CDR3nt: TGTGCCACCAGCAGAATGGGACTGCAAGAGACCCAGTACTTC

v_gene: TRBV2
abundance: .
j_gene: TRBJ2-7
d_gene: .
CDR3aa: CASSPPPGFYEQYF
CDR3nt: TGTGCCAGCAGTCCACCCCCAGGTTTCTACGAGCAGTACTTC

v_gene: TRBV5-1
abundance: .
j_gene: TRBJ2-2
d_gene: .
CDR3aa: CASSPRDLNTGELFF
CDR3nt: TGCGCCAGCAGCCCCCGCGACCTGAACACCGGGGAGCTGTTTTTT

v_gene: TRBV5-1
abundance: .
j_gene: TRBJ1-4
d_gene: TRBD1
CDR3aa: CASSLDGRGMANEKLFF
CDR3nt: TGCGCCAGCAGCTTGGATGGCAGGGGGATGGCTAATGAAAAACTGTTTTTT

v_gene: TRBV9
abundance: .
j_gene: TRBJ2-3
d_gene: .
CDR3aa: CASSVLGDPSTDTQYF
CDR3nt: TGTGCCAGCAGCGTTCTGGGGGACCCTAGCACAGATACGCAGTATTTT

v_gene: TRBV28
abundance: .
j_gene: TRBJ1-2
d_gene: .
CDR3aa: CASSLAYGYTF
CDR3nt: TGTGCCAGCAGTTTAGCATATGGCTACACCTTC

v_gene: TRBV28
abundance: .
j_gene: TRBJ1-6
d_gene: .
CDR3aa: CASETRGRPLHF
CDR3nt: TGTGCCAGTGAGACCAGGGGTCGACCCCTCCACTTT

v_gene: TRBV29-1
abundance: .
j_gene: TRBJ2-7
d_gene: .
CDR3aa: CSVVRGGEQYF
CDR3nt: TGCAGCGTTGTCAGGGGGGGCGAGCAGTACTTC

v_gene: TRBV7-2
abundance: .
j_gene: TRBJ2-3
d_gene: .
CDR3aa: CASSPLRDTQYF
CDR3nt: TGTGCCAGCAGCCCCCTAAGGGATACGCAGTATTTT

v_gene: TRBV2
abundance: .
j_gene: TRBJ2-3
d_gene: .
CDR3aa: CASSEAGQGTDTQYF
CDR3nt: TGTGCCAGCAGTGAAGCCGGCCAGGGCACAGATACGCAGTATTTT

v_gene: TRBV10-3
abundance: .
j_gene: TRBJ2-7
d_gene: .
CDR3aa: CAISDGSYEQYF
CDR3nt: TGTGCCATCAGTGACGGATCCTACGAGCAGTACTTC

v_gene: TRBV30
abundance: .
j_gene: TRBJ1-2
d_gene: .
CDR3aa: CAWSPDEHYGYTF
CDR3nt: TGTGCCTGGAGTCCTGATGAGCACTATGGCTACACCTTC

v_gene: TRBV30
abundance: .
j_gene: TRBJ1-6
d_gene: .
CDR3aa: CAWRGGFGASPLHF
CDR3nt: TGTGCCTGGAGGGGGGGTTTTGGGGCCTCACCCCTCCACTTT

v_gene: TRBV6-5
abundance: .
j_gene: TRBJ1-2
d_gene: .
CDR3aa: CASSYSEAGYGYTF
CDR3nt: TGTGCCAGCAGTTATTCTGAGGCGGGCTATGGCTACACCTTC

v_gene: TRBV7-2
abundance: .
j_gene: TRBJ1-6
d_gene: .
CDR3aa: CASSLSPRANNSPLHF
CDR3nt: TGTGCCAGCAGCCTAAGTCCCCGGGCCAATAATTCACCCCTCCACTTT

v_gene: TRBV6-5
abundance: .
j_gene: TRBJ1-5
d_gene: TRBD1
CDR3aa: CASSYSNQGDQPQHF
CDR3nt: TGTGCCAGCAGTTACTCGAATCAGGGGGATCAGCCCCAGCATTTT

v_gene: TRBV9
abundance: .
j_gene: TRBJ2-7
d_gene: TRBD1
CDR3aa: CASSRGQATYEQYF
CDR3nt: TGTGCCAGCAGCCGTGGACAGGCCACCTACGAGCAGTACTTC

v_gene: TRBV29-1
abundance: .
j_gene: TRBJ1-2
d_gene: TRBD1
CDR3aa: CSVATGGASNYGYTF
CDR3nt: TGCAGCGTTGCAACAGGGGGCGCGTCTAACTATGGCTACACCTTC

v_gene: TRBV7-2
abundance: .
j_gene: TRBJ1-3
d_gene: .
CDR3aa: CASSPTGGSGNTIYF
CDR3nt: TGTGCCAGCAGCCCGACCGGGGGCTCTGGAAACACCATATATTTT

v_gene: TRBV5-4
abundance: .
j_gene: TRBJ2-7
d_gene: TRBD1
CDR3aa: CASTQQNRGPTYEQYF
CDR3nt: TGTGCCAGCACCCAACAAAACAGGGGGCCTACCTACGAGCAGTACTTC

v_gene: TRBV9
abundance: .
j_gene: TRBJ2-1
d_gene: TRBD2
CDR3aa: CASSVRPNSGGSYNEQFF
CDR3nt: TGTGCCAGCAGCGTCCGACCTAATAGCGGGGGCTCCTACAATGAGCAGTTCTTC

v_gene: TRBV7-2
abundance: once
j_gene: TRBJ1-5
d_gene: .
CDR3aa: CASSLEAGYSQHF
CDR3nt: TGTGCCAGCAGCTTAGAAGCAGGGTATTCCCAGCATTTT

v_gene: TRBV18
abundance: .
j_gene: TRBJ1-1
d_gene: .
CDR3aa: CASSPGEDRNTEAFF
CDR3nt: TGTGCCAGCTCACCAGGGGAAGACAGGAACACTGAAGCTTTCTTT

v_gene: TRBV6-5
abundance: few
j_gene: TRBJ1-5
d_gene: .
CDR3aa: CASSSRNQPQHF
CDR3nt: TGTGCCAGCAGTTCCAGGAACCAGCCCCAGCATTTT

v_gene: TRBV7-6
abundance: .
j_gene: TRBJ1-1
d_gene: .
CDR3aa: CASSPSRTAATEAFF
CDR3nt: TGTGCCAGCAGCCCCTCAAGGACGGCAGCCACTGAAGCTTTCTTT

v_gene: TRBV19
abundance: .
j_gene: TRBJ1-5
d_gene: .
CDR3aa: CASSPSDSNQPQHF
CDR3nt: TGTGCCAGTAGTCCTTCGGACAGCAATCAGCCCCAGCATTTT

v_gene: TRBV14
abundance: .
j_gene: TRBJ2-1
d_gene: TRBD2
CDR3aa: CASSQRAGEGYNEQFF
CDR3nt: TGTGCCAGCAGCCAACGAGCGGGAGAGGGCTACAATGAGCAGTTCTTC